The 13 T cell receptor beta chains below all came from one sample that was sequenced in a study of T-cell memory formation after mild COVID-19. Each CDR3 protein gets one entry after TCRdb re-called the 5' RACE reads with MiXCR. The data contain 300,000 or so distinct CDR3 sequences, approximately 16% of them singletons. Input material: PBMCs or a T cell subset sorted from them (not recorded which). The receptors here all came from a man aged 18 to 29 who had mild COVID-19 (a few samples of this study predate the infection). Cell type and time point are not known.

This clonotype has only a few counts. The chain is built from TRBV20-1 and TRBJ1-5, with D unclear. V shed 8 bases and J shed 5 bases, with 16 bases lying between them. The length of the CDR3 is 13 residues. Germline V gene lookup returns CDR1 DFQATT and CDR2 SNEGSKA (reference sequence). CDR3 protein: CSCRRLPDQPQHF. For the CDR3, the DNA is TGCAGTTGCCGGAGGTTGCCCGATCAGCCCCAGCATTTT.

This clonotype has a handful of counts. In DNA, the CDR3 is TGTGCCAGCAGTTTGGGGCAGACTGAAGCTTTCTTT. This translates into CASSLGQTEAFF. The rearrangement uses TRBV12-3 or TRBV12-4 and TRBJ1-1, with a tentative D call TRBD1 (5 bases). The CDR3 covers 12 residues. V dropped 3 bases and J dropped 5 bases, with 7 bases sitting between them.

This clonotype was seen many times. The CDR3 sequence: CASSLGLGQETQYF. The CDR3 DNA reads TGCGCCAGCAGCCTGGGACTTGGCCAAGAGACCCAGTACTTC. The chain couples TRBV5-1 to TRBJ2-5; TRBD2 might be the D (6 bases). V was cut by 4 bases and J by 1 base, with 11 bases left in between. Looked up from germline, CDR1 is SGHRS and CDR2 is YFSETQ. This CDR3 comprises 14 residues.

This clonotype was seen only a few times. The V and J genes are TRBV18 and TRBJ2-3; 8 nucleotides align to TRBD2. The CDR3 covers 16 residues. CDR1 and CDR2 from the germline V gene are KGHSH and LQKENI. The trim removed 3 bases at V and 5 bases at J, leaving 10 bases unmatched. CDR3 bases: TGTGCCAGCTCACCCCGAACAGCGGGGGACGGAGATACGCAGTATTTT. This gives the protein CASSPRTAGDGDTQYF.

This sequence joins TRBV15 and TRBJ2-7, with 8 positions matching TRBD1. Trimming took 8 bases from V and 2 from J; bases not matched to a gene: 8. CDR1 is LNHNV, CDR2 YYDKDF, per germline (reference sequence). CDR3 size: 14 residues. CDR3 coding DNA: TGTGCCACCTCCGTCGACAGGGGCGCCTACGAGCAGTACGTC. Translating it yields CATSVDRGAYEQYV.

This clonotype has ten or more counts. The chain carries TRBV7-2 and TRBJ2-5; D is uncertain. The CDR3 length is 13 residues. Germline values: CDR1 SGHTA, CDR2 FQGNSA. Trimming removed 0 bases at V and 5 bases at J, with 7 bases between. This CDR3 is CASSLAISETQYF. Written as DNA, the CDR3 is TGTGCCAGCAGCTTAGCAATTTCGGAGACCCAGTACTTC.

This clonotype has only a few counts. The chain recombines TRBV7-2 with TRBJ2-7; D is unclear. The CDR3 loop spans 14 amino acids. Germline V lookup: CDR1 SGHTA, CDR2 FQGNSA. V was trimmed by 0 bases and J by 2 bases, leaving 8 bases between them. The CDR3 DNA is TGTGCCAGCAGCTTAGCCCACGGTCCCTACGAGCAGTACTTC. Translated, it gives CASSLAHGPYEQYF.

This clonotype was seen a few times. The chain combines TRBV6-5 with TRBJ1-2; D might be TRBD1 (5 bases). This CDR3 has 14 residues. Germline lookup yields CDR1 MNHEY and CDR2 SVGAGI. The ends were cut back, 2 bases at V and 3 bases at J, with 10 bases in the middle. CDR3 in DNA: TGTGCCAGCAGTTACCGGGCAGGGTACTATGGCTACACCTTC. Encoded protein: CASSYRAGYYGYTF.

V is TRBV24-1 and J is TRBJ2-2; 7 bases are a match to TRBD1. J gave up 5 bases and V 4 bases, and 9 bases lay outside the gene matches. This CDR3 has 16 amino acids. Germline CDR1 and CDR2: KGHDR and SFDVKD. The CDR3 loop reads CATSDPTGTQTGELFF. CDR3 nucleotide sequence: TGTGCCACCAGTGACCCGACAGGGACACAGACCGGGGAGCTGTTTTTT.

This clonotype was seen more than once but under ten times. The chain links TRBV7-8 to TRBJ2-7; a possible D gene is TRBD2 (6 bases). The V gene lost 5 bases and the J gene lost 7 bases, with 9 bases spanning the gap. The germline gives CDR1 SGHVS, CDR2 FQNEAQ. This CDR3 is 11 amino acids long. CDR3 amino acids: CASSVAGEQYF. The CDR3 bases are TGTGCCAGCAGCGTGGCGGGGGAGCAGTACTTC.

The chain couples TRBV11-2 to TRBJ2-3; 9 bases align to TRBD2. The CDR3 spans 15 residues. From germline, CDR1 is SGHAT and CDR2 FQNNGV. The V gene end was trimmed by 4 bases and the J gene end by 6 bases; junction bases not matched to a gene: 8. CDR3 loop: CASSSSGTISDTQYF. CDR3 bases: TGTGCCAGCAGCTCTAGCGGGACCATTTCGGATACGCAGTATTTT.

The chain is built from TRBV6-6 and TRBJ2-3, with D uncertain. The CDR3 loop spans 15 amino acids. The V end lost 2 bases, the J end lost 0 bases, and 9 bases lay between the germline ends. The germline V gene has CDR1 MNHNY and CDR2 SVGAGI (reference sequence). CDR3: CASSYPGESTDTQYF. CDR3 sequence (DNA): TGTGCCAGCAGTTACCCCGGAGAGAGCACAGATACGCAGTATTTT.

The chain employs TRBV7-2 and TRBJ2-1, with 7 bases fitting TRBD1. The CDR3 runs to 13 residues. The V gene's germline CDR1 is SGHTA and CDR2 FQGNSA. V was clipped by 4 bases and J by 5 bases; unmatched bases: 2. CDR3 in amino acids: CASSSDRHNEQFF. The CDR3 DNA is TGTGCCAGCAGCTCGGACAGGCACAATGAGCAGTTCTTC.